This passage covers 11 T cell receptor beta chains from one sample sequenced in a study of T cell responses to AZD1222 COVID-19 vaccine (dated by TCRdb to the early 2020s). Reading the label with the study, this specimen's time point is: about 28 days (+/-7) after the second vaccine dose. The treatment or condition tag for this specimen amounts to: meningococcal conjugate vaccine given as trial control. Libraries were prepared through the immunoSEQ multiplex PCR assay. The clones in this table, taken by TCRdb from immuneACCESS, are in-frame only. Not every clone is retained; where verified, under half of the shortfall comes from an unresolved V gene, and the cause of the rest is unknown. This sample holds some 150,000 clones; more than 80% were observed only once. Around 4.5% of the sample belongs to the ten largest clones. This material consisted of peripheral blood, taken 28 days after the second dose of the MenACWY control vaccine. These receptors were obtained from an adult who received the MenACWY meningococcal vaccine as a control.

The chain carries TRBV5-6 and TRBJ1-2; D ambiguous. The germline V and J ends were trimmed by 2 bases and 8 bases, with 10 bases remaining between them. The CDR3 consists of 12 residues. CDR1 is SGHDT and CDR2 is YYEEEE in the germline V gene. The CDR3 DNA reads TGTGCCAGCAGCTTTATTCTGGAGGGCTACACCTTC. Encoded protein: CASSFILEGYTF.

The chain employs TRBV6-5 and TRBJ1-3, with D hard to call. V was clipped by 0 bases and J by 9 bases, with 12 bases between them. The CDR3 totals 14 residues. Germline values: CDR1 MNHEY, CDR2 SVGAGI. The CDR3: CASSYSGVSGTIYF. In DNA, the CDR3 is TGTGCCAGCAGTTACTCAGGAGTGTCTGGCACCATATATTTT.

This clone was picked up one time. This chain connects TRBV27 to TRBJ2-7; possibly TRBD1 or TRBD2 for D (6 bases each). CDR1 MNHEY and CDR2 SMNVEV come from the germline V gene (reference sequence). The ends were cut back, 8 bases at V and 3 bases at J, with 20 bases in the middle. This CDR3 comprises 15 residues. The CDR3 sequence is CASALIGGTNYEQYF. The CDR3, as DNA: TGTGCCAGCGCCCTAATCGGCGGGACAAACTACGAGCAGTACTTC.

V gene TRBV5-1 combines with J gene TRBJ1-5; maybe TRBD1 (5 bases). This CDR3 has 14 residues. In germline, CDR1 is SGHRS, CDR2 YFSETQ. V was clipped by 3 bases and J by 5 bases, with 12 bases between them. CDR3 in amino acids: CASSYHGGDQPQHF. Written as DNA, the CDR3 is TGCGCCAGCAGCTACCATGGGGGGGATCAGCCCCAGCATTTT.

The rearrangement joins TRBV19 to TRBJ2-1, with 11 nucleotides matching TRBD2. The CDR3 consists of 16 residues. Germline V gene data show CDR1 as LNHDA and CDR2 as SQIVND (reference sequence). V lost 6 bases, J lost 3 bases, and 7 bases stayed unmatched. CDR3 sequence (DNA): TGTGCCAGTAGGCAGTATAGCGGGAGGGTCTACAATGAGCAGTTCTTC. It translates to CASRQYSGRVYNEQFF.

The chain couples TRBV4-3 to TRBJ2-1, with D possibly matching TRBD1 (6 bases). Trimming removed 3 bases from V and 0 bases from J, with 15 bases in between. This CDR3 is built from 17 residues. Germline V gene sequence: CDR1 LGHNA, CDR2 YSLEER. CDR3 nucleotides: TGCGCCAGCAGCCACGACAGACAGGCTAGCTCCTACAATGAGCAGTTCTTC. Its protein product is CASSHDRQASSYNEQFF.

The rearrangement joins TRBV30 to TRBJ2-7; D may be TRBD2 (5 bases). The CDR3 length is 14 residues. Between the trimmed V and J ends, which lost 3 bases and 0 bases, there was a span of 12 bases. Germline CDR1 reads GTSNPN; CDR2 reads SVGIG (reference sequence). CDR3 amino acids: CAWRSDDYSYEQYF. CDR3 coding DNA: TGTGCCTGGAGATCCGACGACTACTCCTACGAGCAGTACTTC.

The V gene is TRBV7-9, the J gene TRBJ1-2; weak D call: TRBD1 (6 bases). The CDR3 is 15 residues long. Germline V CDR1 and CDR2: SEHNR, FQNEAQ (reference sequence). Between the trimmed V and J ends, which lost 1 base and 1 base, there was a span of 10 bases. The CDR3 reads CASSLGTVDNYGYTF. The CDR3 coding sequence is TGTGCCAGCAGCTTAGGGACAGTGGATAACTATGGCTACACCTTC.

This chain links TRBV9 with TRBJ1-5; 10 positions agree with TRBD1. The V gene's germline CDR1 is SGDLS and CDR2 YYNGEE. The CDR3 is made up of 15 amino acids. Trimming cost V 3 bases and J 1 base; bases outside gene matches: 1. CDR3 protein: CASSGGQGSNQPQHF. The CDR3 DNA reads TGTGCCAGCAGCGGGGGACAGGGGAGCAATCAGCCCCAGCATTTT.

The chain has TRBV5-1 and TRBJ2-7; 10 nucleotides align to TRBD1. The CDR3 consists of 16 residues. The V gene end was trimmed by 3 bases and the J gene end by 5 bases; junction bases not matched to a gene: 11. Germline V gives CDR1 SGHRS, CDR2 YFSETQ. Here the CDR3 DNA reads TGCGCCAGCAGCTCCGAGGGGGGACAGGGGCCCAACGAGCAGTACTTC. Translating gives CASSSEGGQGPNEQYF.

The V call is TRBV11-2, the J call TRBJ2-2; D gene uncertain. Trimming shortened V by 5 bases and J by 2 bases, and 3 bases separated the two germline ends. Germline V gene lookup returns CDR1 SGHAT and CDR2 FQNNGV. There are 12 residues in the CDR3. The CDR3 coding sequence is TGTGCCAGCAGCACAAACACCGGGGAGCTGTTTTTT. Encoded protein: CASSTNTGELFF.